These 31 T cell receptor beta chains share one sample of origin, sequenced in a study of cytomegalovirus exposure and HLA in healthy donors. PCR involved 60 Vbeta and 13 Jbeta primers. Method: immunoSEQ multiplex PCR; TCRdb's copy keeps in-frame clones and lacks some. The table records under 150,000 clones, more than 80% of them present only once. The sequenced sample consisted of PBMCs. Every receptor here comes from a woman aged 25 to 45 in good health and CMV-seropositive.

The chain recombines TRBV6-6 with TRBJ1-6, with D possibly matching TRBD1 (5 bases). The germline V and J ends were trimmed by 4 bases and 9 bases, with 13 bases remaining between them. This CDR3 spans 14 amino acids. Looked up from germline, CDR1 is MNHNY and CDR2 is SVGAGI (reference sequence). The CDR3 DNA reads as TGTGCCAGCAGTTTAGGGGAGGGTGGTTCACCCCTCCACTTT. It translates to CASSLGEGGSPLHF.

The rearrangement links TRBV7-8 to TRBJ2-4; 16 bases match TRBD2. CDR1 and CDR2 from the germline V gene are SGHVS and FQNEAQ. The CDR3 length is 19 residues. V gave up 5 bases and J gave up 1 base; unmatched junction bases: 8. CDR3 region: CASSPGLAGGEGAKNIQYF. CDR3 DNA sequence: TGTGCCAGCAGCCCGGGACTAGCGGGGGGGGAAGGCGCCAAAAACATTCAGTACTTC.

The chain employs TRBV19 and TRBJ2-3; maybe TRBD2 (6 bases). V dropped 2 bases and J dropped 0 bases, with 9 bases sitting between them. CDR1 is LNHDA, CDR2 SQIVND, per germline (reference sequence). The CDR3 sequence is 15 residues long. CDR3 sequence (DNA): TGTGCCAGTAGTATACTAGCGCAAAGCACAGATACGCAGTATTTT. It translates to CASSILAQSTDTQYF.

The gene calls are TRBV2 and TRBJ2-2, with 7 bases aligning to TRBD1. The CDR3 sequence is 13 residues long. In germline, CDR1 is SNHLY, CDR2 FYNNEI. The V segment lost 6 bases and the J segment 6 bases; nucleotides outside the gene matches: 4. CDR3 in amino acids: CASSLQGPGELFF. The CDR3 DNA follows: TGTGCCAGCAGCCTACAGGGGCCCGGGGAGCTGTTTTTT.

The genes are TRBV18 and TRBJ1-1; 7 nucleotides align to TRBD1. Trimming at V came to 3 bases and at J to 3 bases, leaving 4 bases not matched to a gene. The CDR3 extends over 14 amino acids. Per germline, CDR1 KGHSH and CDR2 LQKENI. The CDR3 spells CASSPQGVDTEAFF. The CDR3 bases are TGTGCCAGCTCACCTCAGGGGGTGGACACTGAAGCTTTCTTT.

This chain connects TRBV6-5 to TRBJ2-7; 9 bases line up with TRBD1. Unmatched junction bases numbered 5, after V lost 5 bases and J lost 6 bases. Germline V gives CDR1 MNHEY, CDR2 SVGAGI. The CDR3 extends over 13 amino acids. In nucleotides, the CDR3 is TGTGCCAGCAGTCCCGGGACAGGGTTCGAGCAGTACTTC. It specifies CASSPGTGFEQYF.

In DNA, the CDR3 is TGTGCCAGCAGTGAAGCCTGGCAGGCTGATCAGCCCCAGCATTTT. Residues: CASSEAWQADQPQHF. This rearrangement joins TRBV2 to TRBJ1-5, with unresolved D. In germline, CDR1 is SNHLY, CDR2 FYNNEI. V lost 0 bases, J lost 5 bases, and 11 bases lay in between. CDR3 length: 15 residues. Full variable domain (outside the CDR3, taken from reference TRBV2 and TRBJ1-5): EPEVTQTPSHQVTQMGQEVILRCVPISNHLYFYWYRQILGQKVEFLVSFYNNEISEKSEIFDDQFSVERPDGSNFTLKIRSTKLEDSAMYFCASSEAWQADQPQHFGDGTRLSIL.

The chain employs TRBV7-9 and TRBJ2-5, with TRBD1 identical over 7 bases. The last part of the DNA fits TRBJ2-7 better; the J call may be wrong. This CDR3 is built from 13 residues. Per the germline V gene, CDR1 is SEHNR and CDR2 is FQNEAQ (reference sequence). Here the CDR3 DNA reads TGTGCCAGCAGCCCGGGACAGCTCTACGAGCAGTACTTC. Translated, it gives CASSPGQLYEQYF.

This clone occurred a few times. This rearrangement joins TRBV21-1 to TRBJ1-5; TRBD1 reflects the table's D call only, with no check against the DNA. TRBV21-1 is given as a pseudogene. This CDR3 spans 15 amino acids. This chain's CDR3 is CASSNREDSNQPQHF. DNA of the CDR3: TGTGCCAGCAGCAACAGGGAAGATAGCAATCAGCCCCAGCATTTT.

The chain is built from TRBV20-1 and TRBJ2-7; possibly TRBD1 for D (5 bases). The CDR3 totals 11 residues. The V end was cut by 7 bases, the J end by 6 bases, with 13 bases between. Germline CDR1 DFQATT, CDR2 SNEGSKA (reference sequence). The CDR3 loop reads CSVPNRGEQYF. DNA of the CDR3: TGCAGTGTTCCGAATAGGGGCGAGCAGTACTTC.

This chain uses TRBV5-5 with TRBJ1-3, with D hard to call. CDR3 length: 16 residues. The V and J ends lost 2 bases and 0 bases respectively, with 12 bases between them. The germline gives CDR1 SGHKS, CDR2 YYEKEE (reference sequence). CDR3 amino acids: CASSLEQTHSGNTIYF. The CDR3 DNA follows: TGTGCCAGCAGCTTAGAACAGACCCACTCTGGAAACACCATATATTTT.

This clone was picked up a small number of times. V usage is TRBV7-2 and J usage is TRBJ1-1; no clear D. CDR3 length: 12 residues. Germline V lookup: CDR1 SGHTA, CDR2 FQGNSA. The V end was cut by 2 bases, the J end by 5 bases, with 6 bases between. The CDR3 bases are TGTGCCAGCAGCTTAATACAGACTGAAGCTTTCTTT. Translated: CASSLIQTEAFF.

The chain recombines TRBV10-3 with TRBJ1-2, with D possibly TRBD1 on 5 matching bases. This CDR3 is built from 13 residues. In germline, CDR1 is ENHRY, CDR2 SYGVKD. The V gene lost 5 bases and the J gene lost 8 bases, with 15 bases spanning the gap. The CDR3 sequence is CAISTGSLHGYTF. DNA of the CDR3: TGTGCCATCAGTACAGGCTCCCTCCACGGCTACACCTTC.

The chain is built from TRBV6-5 and TRBJ2-1, with 7 bases fitting TRBD1. Germline V gene data show CDR1 as MNHEY and CDR2 as SVGAGI. This CDR3 is 14 amino acids long. The trim removed 6 bases at V and 8 bases at J, leaving 10 bases unmatched. CDR3 in amino acids: CASRTGPLNHEQFF. CDR3 DNA: TGTGCCAGCAGGACAGGGCCTCTCAACCATGAGCAGTTCTTC.

The chain carries TRBV19 and TRBJ1-1; a possible D gene is TRBD1 (6 bases). CDR1 is LNHDA, CDR2 SQIVND, per germline (reference sequence). V lost 3 bases to trimming and J lost 5 bases, with 13 bases between them. The length of the CDR3 is 14 residues. The CDR3 DNA reads TGTGCCAGTAGTATCGGGGCAGGGGTGACTGAAGCTTTCTTT. Encoded protein: CASSIGAGVTEAFF.

In the case of this clone: The germline gene is not matched at one end of the junction; a read error may be the cause. This chain links TRBV29-1 with TRBJ1-2; 7 nucleotides agree with TRBD1. The length of the CDR3 is 13 residues. The germline V gene has CDR1 SQVTM and CDR2 ANQGSEA. CDR3 sequence (DNA): TGCAGCGGTGAAGACAGGGTTGGCTATGGCTACACCTTC. Its translation is CSGEDRVGYGYTF.

The count of this clone is one. The V gene is TRBV5-6, the J gene TRBJ2-1, with D maybe TRBD1 (5 bases). The CDR3 spans 16 residues. Per the germline V gene, CDR1 is SGHDT and CDR2 is YYEEEE. Deletions cut 3 bases from V and 8 bases from J, with 21 bases between. CDR3 residues: CASSYQSRGRNDEQFF. CDR3 bases: TGTGCCAGCAGCTACCAGTCTAGGGGCCGCAACGATGAGCAGTTCTTC.

The CDR3 DNA reads as TGTGCCAGCACAAGGGAGGGCCGGTATCAGCCCCAGCATTTT. Its protein product is CASTREGRYQPQHF. This chain uses TRBV6-1 with TRBJ1-5; D is unclear. CDR1 MNHNS and CDR2 SASEGT come from the germline V gene. CDR3 length equals 14 residues. The ends were cut back, 7 bases at V and 5 bases at J, with 15 bases in the middle.

J is TRBJ2-7 and V is TRBV6-5, with 8 bases fitting TRBD1. The V and J ends lost 6 bases and 0 bases, in that order; junction bases with no gene match: 7. CDR3 length: 15 residues. Per germline, CDR1 MNHEY and CDR2 SVGAGI. The CDR3 here is CASSPRQGHSYEQYF. As DNA, the CDR3 is TGTGCCAGCAGCCCTAGACAGGGGCACTCCTACGAGCAGTACTTC.

The count of this clone is one. This chain joins TRBV11-2 and TRBJ1-1, with 7 nucleotides matching TRBD1. V trimming: 6 bases; J trimming: 0 bases; junction bases outside the gene matches: 7. There are 15 residues in the CDR3. CDR1 SGHAT and CDR2 FQNNGV come from the germline V gene. The CDR3 DNA sequence: TGTGCCAGCAGTTCCACCGGGACAGTGAACACTGAAGCTTTCTTT. The encoded protein is CASSSTGTVNTEAFF.

The sample holds a few counts of this clone. The rearrangement uses TRBV29-1 and TRBJ2-7; 7 nucleotides line up with TRBD2. With V trimmed by 5 bases and J by 1 base, 5 bases remained unmatched. The CDR3 has 13 residues. Per the germline V gene, CDR1 is SQVTM and CDR2 is ANQGSEA. CDR3 coding DNA: TGCAGCGTTCGAGGGAGGGTTTCCTACGAGCAGTACTTC. It is translated as CSVRGRVSYEQYF.

This rearrangement joins TRBV6-5 to TRBJ1-1; D call uncertain. Trimming shortened V by 6 bases and J by 4 bases, and 15 bases separated the two germline ends. The CDR3 is 14 residues long. Germline V CDR1 and CDR2: MNHEY, SVGAGI. The chain's CDR3 is CASSIEGAGTEAFF. The CDR3, as DNA: TGTGCCAGCAGCATCGAGGGAGCGGGCACTGAAGCTTTCTTT.

This chain connects TRBV6-6 to TRBJ2-3, with TRBD2 matching over 8 bases. Germline-derived CDR1 and CDR2 are MNHNY and SVGAGI (reference sequence). Trimming took 11 bases from V and 4 from J; bases not matched to a gene: 5. This CDR3 region has 12 residues. The CDR3, as DNA: TGTGCCTTTAACGGGGGGGCAGATACGCAGTATTTT. The encoded protein is CAFNGGADTQYF.

This clone was seen only a few times. This sequence joins TRBV6-5 and TRBJ1-2; D possibly corresponds to TRBD1 (5 bases). The CDR3 sequence is 13 residues long. Germline lookup yields CDR1 MNHEY and CDR2 SVGAGI. Trimming pared 8 bases from V and 8 bases from J, leaving 18 bases between. The CDR3 region has the DNA TGTGCCAGCCGGGACTCTCCTTCGGGGGGCTACACCTTC. This encodes CASRDSPSGGYTF.

V usage is TRBV5-1 and J usage is TRBJ1-2; TRBD1 matches at 7 bases. CDR1 and CDR2 (germline): SGHRS, YFSETQ. The CDR3 is made up of 15 amino acids. After removal of 0 bases from V and 6 bases from J, the junction contained 8 bases not matched to a gene. CDR3 in amino acids: CASSLEGGTVDGYTF. CDR3 DNA sequence: TGCGCCAGCAGCTTGGAGGGCGGGACAGTGGATGGCTACACCTTC.

This clone was counted only a few times. J is TRBJ2-7 and V is TRBV20-1; no clear D gene. CDR1 is DFQATT, CDR2 SNEGSKA, per germline (reference sequence). The CDR3 runs to 10 residues. Trimming took 5 bases from V and 2 from J, leaving 4 bases between them. The CDR3 spells CSAGTYEQYF. In DNA form, the CDR3 reads TGCAGTGCTGGCACCTACGAGCAGTACTTC.

The chain employs TRBV6-5 and TRBJ2-3; TRBD2 aligns across 11 bases. CDR3 length: 16 residues. J lost 6 bases, V lost 2 bases, and 7 bases had no gene match. Germline V gene data show CDR1 as MNHEY and CDR2 as SVGAGI. The CDR3 spells CASSYRLAGGFDTQYF. CDR3 nucleotides: TGTGCCAGCAGTTACCGCCTAGCGGGAGGATTTGATACGCAGTATTTT.

The rearrangement joins TRBV29-1 to TRBJ2-1; a possible D gene is TRBD2 (5 bases). V lost 4 bases and J 7 bases, leaving 26 bases between the germline ends. The CDR3 runs to 17 residues. Germline-derived CDR1 and CDR2 are SQVTM and ANQGSEA. The CDR3 sequence is CSVAGVATRTLGNEQFF. The CDR3 bases are TGCAGCGTTGCCGGAGTAGCGACCCGAACGCTTGGTAATGAGCAGTTCTTC.

The chain links TRBV7-9 to TRBJ2-5, with D uncertain. The CDR3 consists of 11 residues. Germline V lookup: CDR1 SEHNR, CDR2 FQNEAQ (reference sequence). Trimming shortened V by 3 bases and J by 5 bases, and 4 bases separated the two germline ends. The CDR3 region is CASSFMETQYF. CDR3 DNA: TGTGCCAGCAGCTTTATGGAGACCCAGTACTTC.

In this sample, this clone turned up a few times. Within the sample, other DNA sequences also encode this same CDR3. This sequence joins TRBV2 and TRBJ2-3; 12 positions match TRBD2. Germline CDR1 is SNHLY and CDR2 is FYNNEI. V shed 6 bases and J 3 bases; nucleotides not matched to a gene: 4. The CDR3 spans 15 residues. The CDR3 coding sequence is TGTGCCAGCAGACTCGGACTAGCGGGAACAGATACGCAGTATTTT. Amino acid sequence: CASRLGLAGTDTQYF.

This sequence joins TRBV9 and TRBJ2-5; possible D gene TRBD1, 6 bases. The end of the DNA fits TRBJ2-7 better, so the J call may be wrong. The germline V gene encodes CDR1 SGDLS and CDR2 YYNGEE. The CDR3 is 15 residues long. In nucleotides, the CDR3 is TGTGCCAGCAGCGGGGAAGCGGACAGCTCCTACGAGCAGTACTTC. This gives the protein CASSGEADSSYEQYF.